The 7 T cell receptor beta chains given below trace back to one sample, sequenced in a study of cytomegalovirus exposure and HLA in healthy donors. It was with 60 Vbeta and 13 Jbeta primers that the PCR ran. TCRdb's copy holds only in-frame clones and misses some; the assay was immunoSEQ multiplex PCR. The sample has 150,000 to 200,000 clones. The sequencing sample was made of PBMCs. These receptors came from a woman younger than 30 in good health and CMV-seropositive.

V usage is TRBV9 and J usage is TRBJ2-7, with D tentatively TRBD1 (6 bases). The V end was cut by 4 bases, the J end by 7 bases, with 15 bases between. CDR3 length: 13 residues. Germline CDR1 SGDLS, CDR2 YYNGEE. The CDR3 loop reads CASSQSGTPEQYF. The CDR3 region has the DNA TGTGCCAGCAGCCAATCAGGGACACCTGAGCAGTACTTC.

The chain recombines TRBV5-4 with TRBJ2-3; the match to TRBD2 covers 9 bases. Germline CDR1 and CDR2: SGHNT and YYREEE (reference sequence). Trimming cost V 0 bases and J 4 bases; bases outside gene matches: 6. This CDR3 spans 16 amino acids. CDR3 region: CASSLGGGASADTQYF. In DNA form, the CDR3 reads TGTGCCAGCAGCTTGGGCGGGGGGGCCTCCGCAGATACGCAGTATTTT.

The chain links TRBV2 to TRBJ2-7; 7 positions agree with TRBD1. The junction had 8 bases not matched to a gene; V was cut back by 10 bases and J by 5 bases. CDR1 and CDR2 (germline): SNHLY, FYNNEI. The CDR3 totals 12 residues. The CDR3 loop reads CAISGTVNEQYF. The CDR3, as DNA: TGTGCCATTTCCGGGACAGTTAACGAGCAGTACTTC.

This chain links TRBV20-1 with TRBJ2-5; D uncertain. This CDR3 region has 11 residues. Germline V lookup: CDR1 DFQATT, CDR2 SNEGSKA (reference sequence). In nucleotides, the CDR3 is TGCGTTGCTGCGAACAGAGAGACCCAGTACTTC. Its protein product is CVAANRETQYF.

The chain links TRBV19 to TRBJ2-7; D unresolved. Trimming took off 1 base at V and 9 bases at J, with 7 bases between the two ends. The germline V gene encodes CDR1 LNHDA and CDR2 SQIVND (reference sequence). The CDR3 has 11 residues. CDR3 sequence reads: CASSIAQVQYF. CDR3 in DNA: TGTGCCAGTAGTATAGCCCAGGTGCAGTACTTC.

The chain recombines TRBV6-5 with TRBJ1-1; 8 positions agree with TRBD1. The CDR3 totals 13 residues. CDR1 is MNHEY, CDR2 SVGAGI, per germline. After removal of 4 bases from V and 7 bases from J, the junction contained 5 bases not matched to a gene. The CDR3 loop is CASSFRQGSEAFF. CDR3 bases: TGTGCCAGCAGTTTCCGACAGGGGAGTGAAGCTTTCTTT.

The genes are TRBV5-1 and TRBJ2-5, with no clear D. The ends were cut back, 4 bases at V and 1 base at J, with 17 bases in the middle. The CDR3 runs to 16 residues. Germline V gives CDR1 SGHRS, CDR2 YFSETQ. In DNA form, the CDR3 reads TGCGCCAGCAGCCCTGGATTAGGCAGGCCCCAAGAGACCCAGTACTTC. It is translated as CASSPGLGRPQETQYF.